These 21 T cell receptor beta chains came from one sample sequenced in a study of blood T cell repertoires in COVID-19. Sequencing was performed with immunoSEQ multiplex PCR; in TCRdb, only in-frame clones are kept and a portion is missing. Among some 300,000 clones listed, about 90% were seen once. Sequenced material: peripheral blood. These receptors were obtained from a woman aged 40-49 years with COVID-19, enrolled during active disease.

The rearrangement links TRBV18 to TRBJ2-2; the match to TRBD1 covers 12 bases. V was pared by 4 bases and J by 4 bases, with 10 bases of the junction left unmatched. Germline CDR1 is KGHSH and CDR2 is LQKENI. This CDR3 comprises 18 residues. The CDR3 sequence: CASSLGQGATASTGELFF. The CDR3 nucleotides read TGTGCCAGCTCACTGGGACAGGGGGCGACCGCAAGCACCGGGGAGCTGTTTTTT.

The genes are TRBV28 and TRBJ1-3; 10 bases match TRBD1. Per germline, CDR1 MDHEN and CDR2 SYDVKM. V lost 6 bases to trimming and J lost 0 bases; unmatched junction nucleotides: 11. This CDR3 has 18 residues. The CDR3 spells CASSSGPGQGTSGNTIYF. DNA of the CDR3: TGTGCCAGCAGCTCCGGACCGGGACAGGGGACCTCTGGAAACACCATATATTTT.

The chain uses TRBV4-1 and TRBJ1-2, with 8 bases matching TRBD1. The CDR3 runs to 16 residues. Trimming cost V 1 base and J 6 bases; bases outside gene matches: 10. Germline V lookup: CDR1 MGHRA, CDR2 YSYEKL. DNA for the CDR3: TGCGCCAGCAGCCAAGCCAATACCGGGACAGGCAATGGCTACACCTTC. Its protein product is CASSQANTGTGNGYTF.

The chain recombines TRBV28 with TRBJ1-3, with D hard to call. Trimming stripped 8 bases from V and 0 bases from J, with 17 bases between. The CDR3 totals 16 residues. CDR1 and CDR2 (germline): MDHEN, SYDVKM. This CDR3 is CASHHLGLVSGNTIYF. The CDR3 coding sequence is TGTGCCAGCCATCACCTTGGACTGGTCTCTGGAAACACCATATATTTT.

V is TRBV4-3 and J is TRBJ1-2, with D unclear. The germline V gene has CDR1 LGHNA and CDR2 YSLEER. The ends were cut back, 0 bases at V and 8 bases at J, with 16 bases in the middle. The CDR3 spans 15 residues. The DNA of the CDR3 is TGCGCCAGCAGCCAAGAGGTCCCGGGGTTTGGAGGCTACACCTTC. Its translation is CASSQEVPGFGGYTF.

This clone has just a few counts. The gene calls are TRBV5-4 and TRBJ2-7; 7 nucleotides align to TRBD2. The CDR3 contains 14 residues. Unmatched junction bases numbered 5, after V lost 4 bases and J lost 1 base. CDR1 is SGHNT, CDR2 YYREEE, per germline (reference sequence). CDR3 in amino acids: CASSRSGFSYEQYF. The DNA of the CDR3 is TGTGCCAGCAGCCGTAGCGGGTTTTCCTACGAGCAGTACTTC.

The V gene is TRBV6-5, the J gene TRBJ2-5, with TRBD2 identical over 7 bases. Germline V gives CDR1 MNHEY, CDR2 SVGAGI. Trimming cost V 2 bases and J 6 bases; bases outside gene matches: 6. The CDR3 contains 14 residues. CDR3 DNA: TGTGCCAGCAGTTACCCGACTAGCTCAAAGACCCAGTACTTC. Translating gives CASSYPTSSKTQYF.

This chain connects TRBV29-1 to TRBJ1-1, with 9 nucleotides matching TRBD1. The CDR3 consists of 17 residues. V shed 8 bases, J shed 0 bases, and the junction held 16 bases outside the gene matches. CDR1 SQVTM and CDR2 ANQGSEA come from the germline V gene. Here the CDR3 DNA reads TGCAGCCACGCAAATTGGGGACAGGGTCACATGAACACTGAAGCTTTCTTT. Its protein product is CSHANWGQGHMNTEAFF.

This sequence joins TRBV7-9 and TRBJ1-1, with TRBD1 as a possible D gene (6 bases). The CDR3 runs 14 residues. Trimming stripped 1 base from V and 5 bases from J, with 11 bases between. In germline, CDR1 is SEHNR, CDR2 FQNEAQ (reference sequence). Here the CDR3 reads CASSLVAGATEAFF. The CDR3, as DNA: TGTGCCAGCAGCTTAGTTGCGGGGGCAACTGAAGCTTTCTTT.

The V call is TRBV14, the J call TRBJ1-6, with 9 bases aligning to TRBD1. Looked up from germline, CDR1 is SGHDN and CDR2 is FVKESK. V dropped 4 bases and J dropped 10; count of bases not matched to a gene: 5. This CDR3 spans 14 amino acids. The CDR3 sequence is CASSLGQGYSPLHF. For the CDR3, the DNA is TGTGCCAGCAGCCTCGGACAGGGGTACTCACCCCTCCACTTT.

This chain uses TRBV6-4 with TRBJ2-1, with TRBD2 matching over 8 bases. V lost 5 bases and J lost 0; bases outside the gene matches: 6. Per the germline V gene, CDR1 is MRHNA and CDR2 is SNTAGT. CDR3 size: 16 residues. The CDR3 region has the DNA TGTGCCAGCAGTAAATACAGCGGGAGCTCCTACAATGAGCAGTTCTTC. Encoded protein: CASSKYSGSSYNEQFF.

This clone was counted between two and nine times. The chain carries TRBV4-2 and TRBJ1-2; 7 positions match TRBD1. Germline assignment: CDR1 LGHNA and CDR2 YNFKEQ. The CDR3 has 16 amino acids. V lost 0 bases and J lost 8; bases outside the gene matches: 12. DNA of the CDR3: TGTGCCAGCAGCCAAGAGATAAGGGGGCAGGGAGAGGGCTACACCTTC. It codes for CASSQEIRGQGEGYTF.

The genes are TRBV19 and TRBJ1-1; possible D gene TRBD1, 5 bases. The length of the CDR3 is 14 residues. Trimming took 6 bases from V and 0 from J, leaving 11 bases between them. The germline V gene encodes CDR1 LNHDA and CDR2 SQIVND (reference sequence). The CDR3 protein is CASRGGTMNTEAFF. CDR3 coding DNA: TGTGCCAGTAGGGGGGGGACCATGAACACTGAAGCTTTCTTT.

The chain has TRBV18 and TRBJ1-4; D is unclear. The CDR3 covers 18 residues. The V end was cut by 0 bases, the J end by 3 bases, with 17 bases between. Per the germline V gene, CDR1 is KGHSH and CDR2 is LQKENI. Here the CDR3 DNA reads TGTGCCAGCTCACCACCAGGCCCGGGAGTAGTGGCTAATGAAAAACTGTTTTTT. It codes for CASSPPGPGVVANEKLFF.

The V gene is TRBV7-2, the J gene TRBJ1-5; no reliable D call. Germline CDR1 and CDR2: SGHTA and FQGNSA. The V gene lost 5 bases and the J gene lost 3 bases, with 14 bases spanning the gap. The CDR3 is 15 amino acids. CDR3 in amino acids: CASSLVGRVNQPQHF. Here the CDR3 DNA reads TGTGCCAGCAGCCTCGTAGGGCGGGTCAATCAGCCCCAGCATTTT.

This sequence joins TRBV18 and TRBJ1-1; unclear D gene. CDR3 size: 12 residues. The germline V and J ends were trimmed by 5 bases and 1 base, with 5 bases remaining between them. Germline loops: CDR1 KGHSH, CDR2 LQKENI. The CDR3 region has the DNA TGTGCCAGCTCATACAAGAACACTGAAGCTTTCTTT. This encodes CASSYKNTEAFF. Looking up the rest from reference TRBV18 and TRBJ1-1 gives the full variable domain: NAGVMQNPRHLVRRRGQEARLRCSPMKGHSHVYWYRQLPEEGLKFMVYLQKENIIDESGMPKERFSAEFPKEGPSILRIQQVVRGDSAAYFCASSYKNTEAFFGQGTRLTVV.

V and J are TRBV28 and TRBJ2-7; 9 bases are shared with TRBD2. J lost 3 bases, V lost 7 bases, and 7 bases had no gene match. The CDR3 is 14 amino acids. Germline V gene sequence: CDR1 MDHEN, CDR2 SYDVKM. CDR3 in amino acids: CASNFVAGVYEQYF. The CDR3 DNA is TGTGCCAGCAATTTTGTAGCGGGAGTCTACGAGCAGTACTTC.

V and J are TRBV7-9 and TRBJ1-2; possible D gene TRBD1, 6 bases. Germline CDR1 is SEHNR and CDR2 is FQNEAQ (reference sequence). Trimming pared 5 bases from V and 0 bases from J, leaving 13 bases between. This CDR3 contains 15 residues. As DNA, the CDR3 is TGTGCCAGCAGCGGTAGACAGGCCGCTAACTATGGCTACACCTTC. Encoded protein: CASSGRQAANYGYTF.

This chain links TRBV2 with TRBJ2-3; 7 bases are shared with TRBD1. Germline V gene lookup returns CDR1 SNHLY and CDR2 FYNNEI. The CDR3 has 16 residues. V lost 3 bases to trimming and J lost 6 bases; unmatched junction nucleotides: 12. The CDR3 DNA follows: TGTGCCAGCAGTGATAGGGGACAGAACCCTCCTGATACGCAGTATTTT. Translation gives CASSDRGQNPPDTQYF. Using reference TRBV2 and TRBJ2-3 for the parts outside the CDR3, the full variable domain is EPEVTQTPSHQVTQMGQEVILRCVPISNHLYFYWYRQILGQKVEFLVSFYNNEISEKSEIFDDQFSVERPDGSNFTLKIRSTKLEDSAMYFCASSDRGQNPPDTQYFGPGTRLTVL.

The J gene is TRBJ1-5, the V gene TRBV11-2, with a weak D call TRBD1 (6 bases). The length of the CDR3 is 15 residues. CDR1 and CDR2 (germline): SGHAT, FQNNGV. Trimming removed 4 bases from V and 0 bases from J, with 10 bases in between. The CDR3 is CASSWTAHSNQPQHF. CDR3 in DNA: TGTGCCAGCAGCTGGACAGCTCATAGCAATCAGCCCCAGCATTTT.

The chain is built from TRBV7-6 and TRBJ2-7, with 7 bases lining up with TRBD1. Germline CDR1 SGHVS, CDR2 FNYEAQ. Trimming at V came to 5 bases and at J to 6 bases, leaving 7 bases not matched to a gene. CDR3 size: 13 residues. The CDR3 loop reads CASSVTWTGEQYF. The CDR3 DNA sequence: TGTGCCAGCAGCGTTACTTGGACAGGCGAGCAGTACTTC.